Shown below are 19 T cell receptor beta chains from a single sample sequenced in a study of blood T cells in healthy people across ages. A second PCR of about 6 to 11 cycles used a sample-barcoded 5' primer and a J-beta primer mix. TCRdb reanalysed the 5' RACE reads using MiXCR and keeps one entry per CDR3 protein. This sample carries some 1.1 million distinct CDR3 sequences, about two fifths of them seen once, and the ten largest clones take about an eighth. The sequenced material came from blood. These TCRs come from a man aged 18 to 29 in good health.

This clonotype was seen more than once but under ten times. The V gene is TRBV3-1, the J gene TRBJ1-2; D gene uncertain. The CDR3 sequence is 17 residues long. The germline CDR1 and CDR2 sequences are LGHDT and YNNKEL (reference sequence). Between the trimmed V and J ends, which lost 0 bases and 1 base, there was a span of 15 bases. CDR3 bases: TGTGCCAGCAGCCAAGATCGTAATTGGCAGATTAACTATGGCTACACCTTC. As protein: CASSQDRNWQINYGYTF.

V and J are TRBV6-2 or TRBV6-3 and TRBJ1-5; D is unresolved. There are 14 residues in the CDR3. The germline V and J ends were trimmed by 0 bases and 7 bases, with 10 bases remaining between them. Germline lookup yields CDR1 MNHEY and CDR2 SVGEGT. CDR3 sequence reads: CASSYSNRGQPQHF. The CDR3 DNA reads as TGTGCCAGCAGTTACTCGAACCGCGGACAGCCCCAGCATTTT.

The V call is TRBV6-5, the J call TRBJ1-4; D unresolved. The V end was cut by 4 bases, the J end by 0 bases, with 15 bases between. Germline V gives CDR1 MNHEY, CDR2 SVGAGI. CDR3 size: 17 residues. CDR3 region: CASSFNRRTATNEKLFF. The CDR3 DNA sequence: TGTGCCAGCAGTTTTAACAGACGGACTGCAACTAATGAAAAACTGTTTTTT.

The chain recombines TRBV3-1 with TRBJ2-1; TRBD2 matches at 7 bases. The germline V gene has CDR1 LGHDT and CDR2 YNNKEL (reference sequence). Trimming at V came to 6 bases and at J to 0 bases, leaving 8 bases not matched to a gene. The CDR3 has 16 amino acids. DNA for the CDR3: TGTGCCAGCAGAATGAGCGGGGACTCCTCCTACAATGAGCAGTTCTTC. Translating it yields CASRMSGDSSYNEQFF.

J is TRBJ1-2 and V is TRBV29-1; no firm D call. This CDR3 region has 13 residues. V lost 1 base to trimming and J lost 1 base, with 7 bases between them. CDR1 and CDR2 (germline): SQVTM, ANQGSEA. The CDR3 is CSVEGHINYGYTF. In DNA, the CDR3 is TGCAGCGTTGAAGGACACATTAACTATGGCTACACCTTC.

This clonotype was observed a handful of times. This chain links TRBV15 with TRBJ1-2; D is possibly TRBD1 (5 bases). This CDR3 contains 15 residues. Trimming took 5 bases from V and 3 from J, leaving 16 bases between them. CDR1 LNHNV and CDR2 YYDKDF come from the germline V gene (reference sequence). This CDR3 is CATSSSGSLYYGYTF. The CDR3 DNA follows: TGTGCCACCAGCTCTTCAGGGTCGTTATACTATGGCTACACCTTC.

A remark on this clonotype: Germline and junction disagree at one end, which may indicate a read error. This chain links TRBV9 with TRBJ1-1; no definite D call. This CDR3 is 14 amino acids long. Germline CDR1 is SGDLS and CDR2 is YYNGEE. CDR3 amino acids: CASGVRVTNTEAFF. CDR3 in DNA: TGTGCCAGCGGCGTACGAGTAACCAACACTGAAGCTTTCTTT. Using reference TRBV9 and TRBJ1-1 for the parts outside the CDR3, the full variable domain is DSGVTQTPKHLITATGQRVTLRCSPRSGDLSVYWYQQSLDQGLQFLIQYYNGEERAKGNILERFSAQQFPDLHSELNLSSLELGDSALYFCASGVRVTNTEAFFGQGTRLTVV.

Many counts were recorded for this clonotype. V usage is TRBV12-3 or TRBV12-4 and J usage is TRBJ1-5; D perhaps matches TRBD1 (5 bases). The CDR3 has 13 residues. V lost 5 bases, J lost 4 bases, and 9 bases lay in between. The CDR3: CASSEQGNQPQHF. Written as DNA, the CDR3 is TGTGCCAGCAGTGAGCAGGGAAATCAGCCCCAGCATTTT.

The chain employs TRBV20-1 and TRBJ1-5; 10 bases fit TRBD1. Germline CDR1 and CDR2: DFQATT and SNEGSKA (reference sequence). CDR3 length: 13 amino acids. The trim removed 6 bases at V and 7 bases at J, leaving 6 bases unmatched. The DNA of the CDR3 is TGCAGTGCCCCGACAGGGGGCGAACAGCCCCAGCATTTT. Translation: CSAPTGGEQPQHF.

The chain couples TRBV2 to TRBJ2-1; TRBD1 is a possible D gene (7 bases). Per the germline V gene, CDR1 is SNHLY and CDR2 is FYNNEI. The CDR3 consists of 17 residues. V lost 5 bases, J lost 7 bases, and 24 bases lay in between. The CDR3 region is CASSFPLSGGQENEQFF. DNA for the CDR3: TGTGCCAGCAGTTTCCCCCTTAGCGGAGGACAGGAAAATGAGCAGTTCTTC.

This clonotype was counted a few times. V is TRBV5-1 and J is TRBJ1-4, with a weak D call TRBD1 (6 bases). This CDR3 spans 14 amino acids. V was shortened by 4 bases and J by 8 bases, with 15 bases between the two germline ends. From germline, CDR1 is SGHRS and CDR2 YFSETQ. The CDR3 DNA follows: TGCGCCAGCAGCCTGACAGGCCGAGGGGAAAAACTGTTTTTT. Amino acid sequence: CASSLTGRGEKLFF.

The chain employs TRBV2 and TRBJ2-3, with no clear D. CDR1 and CDR2 from the germline V gene are SNHLY and FYNNEI. The CDR3 runs 13 residues. The germline V and J ends were trimmed by 6 bases and 0 bases, with 7 bases remaining between them. CDR3 bases: TGTGCCAGCAGGGTCCGCAGCACAGATACGCAGTATTTT. Translation gives CASRVRSTDTQYF.

This clonotype was observed many times. J is TRBJ2-3 and V is TRBV11-2, with TRBD2 matching 7 bases. The germline CDR1 and CDR2 sequences are SGHAT and FQNNGV. This CDR3 contains 13 residues. The J segment lost 6 bases and the V segment lost 5 bases, leaving 5 bases of the junction unmatched. The CDR3: CASSTQLADTQYF. DNA for the CDR3: TGTGCCAGCAGCACACAACTAGCGGATACGCAGTATTTT.

This clonotype was seen at least ten times. The rearrangement joins TRBV7-2 to TRBJ2-1; D remains unclear. The CDR3 runs 13 residues. V was shortened by 6 bases and J by 7 bases, with 13 bases between the two germline ends. CDR1 and CDR2 from the germline V gene are SGHTA and FQGNSA. The CDR3 DNA is TGTGCCAGCAGTCCCCCCGTTCGGAATGAGCAGTTCTTC. Protein: CASSPPVRNEQFF.

The V and J genes are TRBV21-1 and TRBJ2-1. TRBJ2-7 matches the DNA end more closely, so the J call is doubtful. TRBV21-1 is given as a pseudogene. The CDR3 spans 17 residues. CDR3 amino acids: CASSKARVSWSYNEQYF. The DNA for the CDR3 is TGTGCCAGCAGCAAAGCGCGAGTTAGCTGGTCCTACAATGAGCAGTACTTC.

The chain has TRBV10-3 and TRBJ2-2; D gene ambiguous. Germline V gives CDR1 ENHRY, CDR2 SYGVKD. The germline V and J ends were trimmed by 8 bases and 0 bases, with 13 bases remaining between them. This CDR3 has 15 amino acids. For the CDR3, the DNA is TGTGCCATCCTTACATCCGACCCGAACACCGGGGAGCTGTTTTTT. It specifies CAILTSDPNTGELFF.

The V call is TRBV12-3 or TRBV12-4, the J call TRBJ1-1, with TRBD1 matching over 7 bases. The V segment lost 6 bases and the J segment 7 bases; nucleotides outside the gene matches: 11. This CDR3 has 14 residues. The CDR3 loop reads CASSHGTGADEAFF. CDR3 in DNA: TGTGCCAGCAGCCACGGCACAGGGGCCGATGAAGCTTTCTTT.

The sample holds a few counts of this clonotype. The CDR3 bases are TGTGCCAGCAGCCAAATTGACCAGGGACGTCCCTTTTATAATTCACCCCTCCACTTT. Encoded protein: CASSQIDQGRPFYNSPLHF. The chain couples TRBV4-2 to TRBJ1-6, with D maybe TRBD1 (5 bases). The CDR3 covers 19 residues. Trimming left V 2 bases short and J 4 bases short, with 21 bases between. Per germline, CDR1 LGHNA and CDR2 YNFKEQ.

This clonotype was picked up a small number of times. The chain employs TRBV20-1 and TRBJ2-1, with 11 positions matching TRBD2. The CDR3 contains 17 residues. Losses at the gene ends were 3 bases for V and 3 bases for J; bases not matched to a gene: 10. The V gene's germline CDR1 is DFQATT and CDR2 SNEGSKA (reference sequence). The CDR3 nucleotides are TGCAGTGCTAGCCCTGCGACTAGCGGGGTGTTCTACAATGAGCAGTTCTTC. Protein: CSASPATSGVFYNEQFF.